The 28 T cell receptor beta chains listed next were all sequenced from one sample in a study of tumor-infiltrating lymphocytes in primary liver carcinoma. Blood RNA was derived from unsorted whole blood, and germline DNA was extracted too. Researchers generated TCR beta cDNA from roughly 510 ng of total RNA, relying on a constant-region primer. For TCR beta, libraries were produced by three nested multiplex PCR rounds using slightly modified ARM-PCR. TRBV1-TRBV30 forward and Cbeta reverse primers drove the first two roughly 10-cycle rounds. Via MiXCR, TCRdb re-called the multiplex PCR reads, giving one row per CDR3 protein. The data contain a few hundred thousand distinct CDR3 sequences, 50% to 60% of them singletons. Source material: peripheral blood. The source of these receptors is a woman aged 30 to 39 with primary liver carcinoma and hepatitis B virus infection.

This clonotype has only a few counts. The rearrangement uses TRBV12-3 or TRBV12-4 and TRBJ1-6; D gene uncertain. This CDR3 is built from 13 residues. With 2 bases removed from V and 5 bases from J, the gap between germline ends came to 4 bases. The CDR3 nucleotides are TGTGCCAGCAGTTTATCAGATAATTCACCCCTCCACTTT. The encoded protein is CASSLSDNSPLHF.

In regard to this clonotype: A much larger clone lies one base from this, so it may be a read error. The V call is TRBV6-2 or TRBV6-3, the J call TRBJ2-1; D is unresolved. The germline V gene has CDR1 MNHEY and CDR2 SVGEGT. Trimming took 7 bases from V and 7 from J, leaving 20 bases between them. The CDR3 totals 15 residues. CDR3 sequence (DNA): TGTGCCAGCAAACATGGAAGGCCTCCAAGGAATGAGCAGTTCTTC. Protein: CASKHGRPPRNEQFF.

This clonotype was detected only once. A read error may be the cause here, since a much bigger clone is one base away. This chain links TRBV6-5 with TRBJ2-1, with D possibly being TRBD1 (5 bases). Germline V CDR1 and CDR2: MNHEY, SVGAGI. V was pared by 8 bases and J by 4 bases, with 12 bases between. There are 13 residues in the CDR3. CDR3 in amino acids: CASGSTGYNEQFF. The CDR3 bases are TGTGCCAGCGGCTCCACAGGTTACAATGAGCAGTTCTTC.

This clonotype was seen many times. The chain combines TRBV6-5 with TRBJ2-1, with TRBD2 matching 7 bases. The CDR3 covers 16 residues. The germline V gene has CDR1 MNHEY and CDR2 SVGAGI. Losses at the gene ends were 6 bases for V and 0 bases for J; bases not matched to a gene: 8. DNA of the CDR3: TGTGCCAGCAGAGCCGCGGGCGGGAGCTCCTACAATGAGCAGTTCTTC. Encoded protein: CASRAAGGSSYNEQFF.

This clonotype has a single count. V and J are TRBV12-3 or TRBV12-4 and TRBJ2-2, with TRBD1 as a possible D gene (5 bases). The V end was cut by 7 bases, the J end by 8 bases, with 17 bases between. The CDR3 consists of 14 residues. As DNA, the CDR3 is TGTGCCAGCACAATTTCAGGGTTCACTGGGGAGCTGTTTTTT. Its protein is CASTISGFTGELFF.

Remarks on this clonotype: The junction departs from the called germline gene at one end, perhaps through a read error. The chain has TRBV6-2 or TRBV6-3 and TRBJ2-1; D perhaps matches TRBD2 (5 bases). Germline values: CDR1 MNHEY, CDR2 SVGEGT. The CDR3 is 13 amino acids. CDR3 amino acids: CASSYEVKDERLF. The DNA of the CDR3 is TGTGCCAGCAGTTACGAAGTCAAGGATGAGCGGCTCTTC.

This rearrangement joins TRBV6-5 to TRBJ1-1, with 7 bases identical to TRBD1. CDR1 and CDR2 (germline): MNHEY, SVGAGI. The CDR3 totals 13 residues. CDR3 in DNA: TGTATCACACACAGGGGTGTGAACACTGAAGCTTTCTTT. Its protein is CITHRGVNTEAFF.

A word on this clonotype: With a much larger clone just one base away, this may be a read error. The chain joins TRBV29-1 to TRBJ1-1; 8 bases align to TRBD1. This CDR3 spans 12 amino acids. Germline lookup yields CDR1 SQVTM and CDR2 ANQGSEA. The CDR3 DNA sequence: TGCAACGTTGCGTCAGGGGGCGGTGGAGCTTTCTTT. Translated: CNVASGGGGAFF.

This clonotype was counted at least ten times. The rearrangement uses TRBV6-1 and TRBJ2-5; TRBD1 might be the D (6 bases). Germline lookup yields CDR1 MNHNS and CDR2 SASEGT. Trimming pared 7 bases from V and 0 bases from J, leaving 15 bases between. This CDR3 has 15 residues. CDR3 sequence: CASTPQAGDQETQYF. CDR3 DNA sequence: TGTGCCAGCACCCCTCAGGCAGGGGACCAAGAGACCCAGTACTTC.

As regards this clonotype: Likely a read error: the CDR3 ends without its conserved phenylalanine or tryptophan. The gene calls are TRBV11-2 and TRBJ2-5; no firm D call. The germline V gene has CDR1 SGHAT and CDR2 FQNNGV. This CDR3 has 11 residues. The CDR3 nucleotides read TGTGTCAGCAGCTTAAGACGGGCCCAGTACATC. Its protein is CVSSLRRAQYI.

The chain is built from TRBV4-1 and TRBJ2-5, with D tentatively TRBD1 or TRBD2 (5 bases each). The CDR3 has 15 residues. V gave up 1 base and J gave up 1 base, with 10 bases separating them. CDR1 and CDR2 from the germline V gene are MGHRA and YSYEKL. The CDR3 DNA is TGCGCCAGCAGCCAAGTTTGGGGGTCCCAAGAGACCCAGTACTTC. Translated, it gives CASSQVWGSQETQYF.

This clonotype was observed a single time. Because the CDR3 is missing its conserved closing phenylalanine or tryptophan, this is likely a read error. It is unclear where the CDR3 begins or ends on the DNA, so no DNA is shown, and the CDR3 is as TCRdb lists it. The chain uses TRBV12-3 or TRBV12-4 and TRBJ2-1; TRBD2, as called in the table, went unchecked against the DNA. The CDR3 comprises 11 residues, both ends counted. The CDR3 loop is CASSASGRAFL.

This clonotype was picked up one time. An end of the junction does not agree with germline; a read error may underlie this. The chain uses TRBV11-2 and TRBJ2-3, with a weak D call TRBD2 (5 bases). This CDR3 comprises 14 residues. The V gene's germline CDR1 is SGHAT and CDR2 FQNNGV. As DNA, the CDR3 is TGTGCAAGCAGCTATGAGGGCTACACATATACGCAGTATTTT. Its protein product is CASSYEGYTYTQYF.

J is TRBJ2-1 and V is TRBV10-3, with TRBD2 matching over 10 bases. J was trimmed by 4 bases and V by 6 bases; bases with no gene match: 3. CDR1 is ENHRY and CDR2 is SYGVKD in the germline V gene. The CDR3 extends over 14 amino acids. CDR3 in amino acids: CAISSSGGYNEQFF. The CDR3, as DNA: TGTGCCATCAGCTCTAGCGGGGGTTACAATGAGCAGTTCTTC.

The chain recombines TRBV5-4 with TRBJ2-1; 13 nucleotides align to TRBD2. Germline loops: CDR1 SGHNT, CDR2 YYREEE (reference sequence). Unmatched junction bases numbered 7, after V lost 0 bases and J lost 7 bases. CDR3 length: 17 amino acids. Here the CDR3 DNA reads TGTGCCAGCAGCTTGGCCCGGACTAGCGGGAGTATTAATGAGCAGTTCTTC. Translation: CASSLARTSGSINEQFF.

Comments on this clonotype: One end of the junction fails to match germline, which may point to a read error. The DNA of the CDR3 is TGCGCCAACAGCCAGGCCACAGGGGGACTAGTCCGACAGTTCTTC. Its translation: CANSQATGGLVRQFF. The J gene is TRBJ2-1, the V gene TRBV4-1; D could derive from TRBD1 or TRBD2 (8 bases each). The CDR3 is 15 amino acids. Germline V CDR1 and CDR2: MGHRA, YSYEKL.

Notes on this clonotype: Germline and junction disagree at one end, which may indicate a read error. The V gene is TRBV29-1, the J gene TRBJ2-3; weak D call: TRBD1 (6 bases). CDR1 and CDR2 from the germline V gene are SQVTM and ANQGSEA. The CDR3 loop spans 14 amino acids. This CDR3 is CSAEGGLHTDTQYF. As DNA, the CDR3 is TGCAGCGCTGAAGGGGGTCTCCACACTGATACGCAGTATTTT.

There are a few counts of this clonotype. The V gene is TRBV12-3 or TRBV12-4, the J gene TRBJ2-1; 8 nucleotides line up with TRBD2. V trimming: 8 bases; J trimming: 0 bases; junction bases outside the gene matches: 9. The CDR3 is 16 amino acids. The CDR3 DNA reads as TGTGCCAGCTCCGGCCGGAGCGGGAGCTCCTACAATGAGCAGTTCTTC. Its translation is CASSGRSGSSYNEQFF.

J is TRBJ2-5 and V is TRBV6-1, with unresolved D. The length of the CDR3 is 12 residues. Trimming took off 5 bases at V and 10 bases at J, with 14 bases between the two ends. CDR1 is MNHNS and CDR2 is SASEGT in the germline V gene. The CDR3 reads CASSPWAPSQYF. CDR3 coding DNA: TGTGCCAGCAGTCCCTGGGCCCCAAGCCAGTACTTC.

As for this clonotype: Germline and junction disagree at one end, which may indicate a read error. The chain carries TRBV12-3 or TRBV12-4 and TRBJ1-1; D is undetermined. The CDR3 is made up of 15 amino acids. In DNA, the CDR3 is TGTGCCAGCAGTTTACCGTACGGTTTGAAGACTGAAGCTTTCTTT. This translates into CASSLPYGLKTEAFF.

To note about this clonotype: A read error is possible here, since a much larger clone lies one base away. The V and J genes are TRBV11-3 and TRBJ2-5; TRBD1 matches at 7 bases. The germline V gene has CDR1 SGHNT and CDR2 YENEEA. This CDR3 has 11 residues. DNA for the CDR3: TGTACCACAGGGGATGGAGGGACCCAGTACTTC. Translated, it gives CTTGDGGTQYF.

The J gene is TRBJ1-4, the V gene TRBV11-2; D is possibly TRBD1 (5 bases). This CDR3 is 17 amino acids long. Germline V lookup: CDR1 SGHAT, CDR2 FQNNGV. CDR3 bases: TGTGCTATCACTAAACAGGACCGGGGAAGAACTAATGAAAAACTGTTTTTT. Protein product: CAITKQDRGRTNEKLFF.

On this clonotype: At one end, the junction sequence differs from germline, possibly due to a read error. V gene TRBV5-8 combines with J gene TRBJ1-2; D is perhaps TRBD1 (6 bases). Germline CDR1 is SGHTS and CDR2 is YDEGEE. There are 15 residues in the CDR3. The CDR3 reads CAGSSSLTGQQGYTF. The CDR3 DNA sequence: TGTGCCGGCAGCTCATCGTTGACAGGACAGCAAGGCTACACCTTC.

To note about this clonotype: This clone may be a read error of a much larger clone one base away. The CDR3 DNA reads as TGCAGCGTTCTAATAGTGGCCGGGGAGCTGTTTTTT. Amino acid sequence: CSVLIVAGELFF. V and J are TRBV29-1 and TRBJ2-2; D is unclear. The CDR3 has 12 residues. The V end was cut by 5 bases, the J end by 6 bases, with 10 bases between. Looked up from germline, CDR1 is SQVTM and CDR2 is ANQGSEA.

In this sample, this clonotype turned up a few times. The rearrangement joins TRBV4-1 to TRBJ1-2; D is uncertain. Germline V gene data show CDR1 as MGHRA and CDR2 as YSYEKL. Trimming shortened V by 3 bases and J by 6 bases, and 11 bases separated the two germline ends. The CDR3 contains 13 residues. The CDR3 nucleotides read TGCGCCAGCAGCCAGGACGGCTTTAATGGCTACACCTTC. It yields the protein CASSQDGFNGYTF.

In this sample, this clonotype turned up once. Since no conserved phenylalanine or tryptophan closes the CDR3, a read error is the likely cause. The chain carries TRBV5-6 and TRBJ2-1, with 10 bases aligning to TRBD2. The CDR3 runs to 17 residues. CDR1 is SGHDT, CDR2 YYEEEE, per germline. The V segment lost 1 base and the J segment 6 bases; nucleotides outside the gene matches: 10. The chain's CDR3 is CASSLSLAGAGCNEQFL. The CDR3 nucleotides are TGTGCCAGCAGCTTGTCTCTAGCGGGAGCGGGCTGCAATGAGCAGTTCTTA.

V usage is TRBV29-1 and J usage is TRBJ1-1; no clear D gene. The germline V gene has CDR1 SQVTM and CDR2 ANQGSEA. The V end lost 7 bases, the J end lost 4 bases, and 16 bases lay between the germline ends. This CDR3 contains 13 residues. The CDR3 reads CSAWEGAVTEAFF. CDR3 coding DNA: TGCAGCGCCTGGGAGGGAGCAGTCACTGAAGCTTTCTTT.

This clonotype was counted at least ten times. This chain joins TRBV12-3 or TRBV12-4 and TRBJ1-2; 7 bases agree with TRBD1. V was pared by 7 bases and J by 6 bases, with 8 bases of the junction left unmatched. The CDR3 spans 13 residues. CDR3 sequence (DNA): TGTGCCAGCAACCCTGGAGGGACAGATGGCTACACCTTC. It yields the protein CASNPGGTDGYTF.